The 21 T cell receptor beta chains given below trace back to one sample, sequenced in a study of cytomegalovirus exposure and HLA in healthy donors. The primer mix had 60 Vbeta and 13 Jbeta primers. Clones were sequenced by immunoSEQ multiplex PCR, and TCRdb holds only the in-frame ones, with some missing. The sample carries 90,000 to 120,000 clones, roughly 69% recorded once. Input material: PBMCs. Every receptor here comes from a young man in good health and CMV-seropositive.

This chain's CDR3 is CASSLASGNQPQHF. The CDR3 region has the DNA TGTGCCAGCAGCTTGGCCTCGGGGAATCAGCCCCAGCATTTT. The chain joins TRBV5-6 to TRBJ1-5, with D unclear. Germline V gives CDR1 SGHDT, CDR2 YYEEEE. The CDR3 totals 14 residues. The ends were cut back, 0 bases at V and 4 bases at J, with 8 bases in the middle. Full variable domain (rest looked up from reference TRBV5-6 and TRBJ1-5): DAGVTQSPTHLIKTRGQQVTLRCSPKSGHDTVSWYQQALGQGPQFIFQYYEEEERQRGNFPDRFSGHQFPNYSSELNVNALLLGDSALYLCASSLASGNQPQHFGDGTRLSIL.

A note on this clone: One end of the junction varies from germline; a read error may be responsible. The chain is built from TRBV7-7 and TRBJ2-5; 9 bases agree with TRBD1. Germline lookup yields CDR1 SSHAT and CDR2 FNYEAQ (reference sequence). The CDR3 has 15 amino acids. This CDR3 reads CASSRRQGGQETQYF. The CDR3, as DNA: TGTGCTAGCAGCCGCAGACAGGGGGGGCAAGAGACCCAGTACTTC.

The chain combines TRBV7-9 with TRBJ1-2, with D possibly being TRBD1 (5 bases). Trimming cost V 5 bases and J 4 bases, with 17 bases left between them. The germline CDR1 and CDR2 sequences are SEHNR and FQNEAQ (reference sequence). The CDR3 sequence is 15 residues long. DNA for the CDR3: TGTGCCAGCAGCCCCGGACCGGGGGGGTCCTATGGCTACACCTTC. Translating it yields CASSPGPGGSYGYTF.

This clone was seen a handful of times. V usage is TRBV7-9 and J usage is TRBJ1-1, with D hard to call. This CDR3 comprises 15 residues. V was clipped by 1 base and J by 1 base, with 10 bases between them. Per the germline V gene, CDR1 is SEHNR and CDR2 is FQNEAQ (reference sequence). The CDR3 DNA reads as TGTGCCAGCAGCTTAGGGGCAGCGGCGAACACTGAAGCTTTCTTT. Encoded protein: CASSLGAAANTEAFF.

V usage is TRBV5-4 and J usage is TRBJ2-3, with 8 bases lining up with TRBD2. Germline trimming cut 2 bases from V and 1 base from J; bases unmatched to any gene: 0. The germline gives CDR1 SGHNT, CDR2 YYREEE (reference sequence). This CDR3 has 14 amino acids. The CDR3 nucleotides are TGTGCCAGCAGCTTCGGGGGGGGCACAGATACGCAGTATTTT. Translated: CASSFGGGTDTQYF.

The chain couples TRBV2 to TRBJ2-7, with a weak D call TRBD2 (5 bases). Trimming cost V 1 base and J 2 bases, with 15 bases left between them. Germline V gene sequence: CDR1 SNHLY, CDR2 FYNNEI. This CDR3 is 16 amino acids long. CDR3 region: CASSEGLWENTYEQYF. CDR3 DNA sequence: TGTGCCAGCAGTGAAGGTTTATGGGAGAACACCTACGAGCAGTACTTC.

The V gene is TRBV27, the J gene TRBJ2-1, with a possible D match to TRBD2 (6 bases). The germline V and J ends were trimmed by 5 bases and 10 bases, with 12 bases remaining between them. The CDR3 consists of 12 residues. CDR1 and CDR2 (germline): MNHEY, SMNVEV (reference sequence). CDR3 residues: CASSARAGEQFF. The DNA of the CDR3 is TGTGCCAGCAGTGCCAGGGCGGGGGAGCAGTTCTTC.

This sequence joins TRBV19 and TRBJ2-3, with a possible D match to TRBD1 (5 bases). Germline CDR1 reads LNHDA; CDR2 reads SQIVND (reference sequence). The CDR3 is 15 amino acids. The germline V and J ends were trimmed by 5 bases and 0 bases, with 12 bases remaining between them. The CDR3 DNA follows: TGTGCCAGTAGTCCCTGGCAGGGTAGCACAGATACGCAGTATTTT. Protein product: CASSPWQGSTDTQYF.

This chain's CDR3 is CASSEQGGHPLGYTF. In DNA form, the CDR3 reads TGTGCCAGCAGCGAACAGGGGGGCCATCCCCTTGGCTACACCTTC. V and J are TRBV9 and TRBJ1-2; 8 bases match TRBD1. V lost 3 bases and J lost 7; bases outside the gene matches: 11. This CDR3 is built from 15 residues. Germline loops: CDR1 SGDLS, CDR2 YYNGEE.

The genes are TRBV19 and TRBJ2-1, with D unresolved. Trimming left V 1 base short and J 6 bases short, with 13 bases between. The germline V gene has CDR1 LNHDA and CDR2 SQIVND (reference sequence). This CDR3 comprises 15 residues. The CDR3 coding sequence is TGTGCCAGTAGTATAGGCGTTGGAGCCGTCAATGAGCAGTTCTTC. It specifies CASSIGVGAVNEQFF.

This clone was recorded only once. The gene calls are TRBV19 and TRBJ2-2; TRBD2 aligns across 11 bases. This CDR3 contains 16 residues. V shed 2 bases and J 1 base; nucleotides not matched to a gene: 0. The germline V gene has CDR1 LNHDA and CDR2 SQIVND (reference sequence). The CDR3 is CASSITSGGNTGELFF. CDR3 coding DNA: TGTGCCAGTAGTATAACTAGCGGGGGGAACACCGGGGAGCTGTTTTTT.

The chain has TRBV11-3 and TRBJ2-5; 10 bases agree with TRBD1. This CDR3 spans 12 amino acids. Germline CDR1 and CDR2: SGHNT and YENEEA. Trimming took 6 bases from V and 5 from J; bases not matched to a gene: 0. The CDR3 nucleotides read TGTGCCAGCAGGACAGGGGGCGAGACCCAGTACTTC. Amino acid sequence: CASRTGGETQYF.

J is TRBJ2-3 and V is TRBV6-1, with 7 bases that match TRBD2. The CDR3 loop spans 13 amino acids. V was pared by 6 bases and J by 5 bases, with 5 bases of the junction left unmatched. Per the germline V gene, CDR1 is MNHNS and CDR2 is SASEGT. The CDR3 here is CASRLGGGDTQYF. Written as DNA, the CDR3 is TGTGCCAGCAGGTTGGGCGGGGGAGATACGCAGTATTTT.

This clone was seen only a few times. The chain has TRBV6-1 and TRBJ2-6; D may be TRBD1 (5 bases). In germline, CDR1 is MNHNS, CDR2 SASEGT. Trimming removed 7 bases from V and 0 bases from J, with 10 bases in between. CDR3 length: 15 amino acids. CDR3 bases: TGTGCCAGCACCGGAGACAGCTCTGGGGCCAACGTCCTGACTTTC. Its translation is CASTGDSSGANVLTF.

V and J are TRBV10-3 and TRBJ2-1; a possible D gene is TRBD1 (6 bases). The V gene lost 8 bases and the J gene lost 2 bases, with 16 bases spanning the gap. The germline gives CDR1 ENHRY, CDR2 SYGVKD. The CDR3 consists of 15 residues. CDR3 in DNA: TGTGCCATCCAAACGACAGGATACCCCTACAATGAGCAGTTCTTC. This sequence encodes CAIQTTGYPYNEQFF.

This sequence joins TRBV10-1 and TRBJ2-7, with TRBD1 identical over 7 bases. This CDR3 is built from 13 residues. Germline V gives CDR1 WNHNN, CDR2 SYGVQD (reference sequence). V trimming: 7 bases; J trimming: 2 bases; junction bases outside the gene matches: 5. The CDR3 here is CASNGTAAYEQYF. CDR3 in DNA: TGCGCCAGCAACGGGACAGCCGCCTACGAGCAGTACTTC.

For this clone: At one boundary the junction diverges from the germline segment, which might be a read error. The chain recombines TRBV7-9 with TRBJ1-2; TRBD1 agrees at 8 bases. The CDR3 has 17 residues. Germline assignment: CDR1 SEHNR and CDR2 FQNEAQ (reference sequence). The CDR3 loop is CSSSLPVQGDTNYGYTF. The CDR3, as DNA: TGTTCCAGCAGCTTACCAGTACAGGGGGATACTAACTATGGCTACACCTTC.

This chain links TRBV9 with TRBJ2-2; D remains ambiguous. V gave up 3 bases and J gave up 6 bases, with 12 bases separating them. CDR3 length: 14 amino acids. Germline CDR1 and CDR2: SGDLS and YYNGEE. The CDR3 sequence: CASSATLGAGELFF. The CDR3 DNA reads as TGTGCCAGCAGCGCGACATTGGGCGCCGGGGAGCTGTTTTTT. The whole variable domain, remainder taken from reference TRBV9 and TRBJ2-2, is DSGVTQTPKHLITATGQRVTLRCSPRSGDLSVYWYQQSLDQGLQFLIQYYNGEERAKGNILERFSAQQFPDLHSELNLSSLELGDSALYFCASSATLGAGELFFGEGSRLTVL.

This clone has more than one count but fewer than ten. The J gene is TRBJ2-4, the V gene TRBV9; TRBD1 matches 9 bases. CDR1 is SGDLS and CDR2 is YYNGEE in the germline V gene. The CDR3 loop spans 16 amino acids. Unmatched junction bases numbered 5, after V lost 2 bases and J lost 2 bases. The CDR3 DNA reads as TGTGCCAGCAGCGTCGGGGACAGGGAACCCAAAAACATTCAGTACTTC. Its protein product is CASSVGDREPKNIQYF.

This clone was counted a few times. The rearrangement uses TRBV5-4 and TRBJ1-5; D is possibly TRBD1 (6 bases). The germline gives CDR1 SGHNT, CDR2 YYREEE (reference sequence). V gave up 2 bases and J gave up 7 bases, with 13 bases separating them. The CDR3 sequence is 14 residues long. The CDR3 DNA reads as TGTGCCAGCAGCTTAGGGGGTAGTGGGCAGCCCCAGCATTTT. Protein sequence: CASSLGGSGQPQHF.

The chain has TRBV6-4 and TRBJ1-2; TRBD1 agrees at 8 bases. With 5 bases clipped from V and 9 bases from J, the junction kept 8 bases outside the gene matches. CDR3 length equals 13 residues. Germline CDR1 MRHNA, CDR2 SNTAGT. The DNA for the CDR3 is TGTGCCAGCAGTCCTACAGGGGGTTTTAGCTACACCTTC. Its translation is CASSPTGGFSYTF.